This T cell receptor (beta chain) was profiled in a study of control samples from healthy donors and cancer patients. Measured with immunoSEQ multiplex PCR; TCRdb has only the in-frame clones, and not every one. Here the sample spans 150,000 to 200,000 clones, roughly 90% being singletons. The CDR3 sequence is 17 residues long. Trimming cost V 1 base and J 5 bases; bases outside gene matches: 11. Germline CDR1 reads SGHDN; CDR2 reads FVKESK. The chain combines TRBV14 with TRBJ2-1; 7 nucleotides agree with TRBD2. Sample: blood. This receptor was obtained from a woman aged 30 to 39 in good health. CDR3 coding DNA: TGTGCCAGCAGCCAAGGGGTCGGGGCTAGCGGTAACAATGAGCAGTTCTTC. Translated, it gives CASSQGVGASGNNEQFF.